Following are 8 T cell receptor beta chains from one sample sequenced in a study of cytomegalovirus exposure and HLA in healthy donors. The PCR employed 60 Vbeta primers together with 13 Jbeta primers. Libraries were prepared by immunoSEQ multiplex PCR; TCRdb keeps only in-frame clonotypes and omits some of them. The sample includes hundreds of thousands of clones, about 74% of them seen just once. Sequences were obtained from PBMCs. These receptors all come from a woman in her 30s in good health and CMV-seronegative.

This clone was recorded a few times. Relative to the germline gene, one junction end is altered; a read error may explain this. CDR3 in DNA: TGTTCCAGCAGCTCTCAGAATCAGCCCCAGCATTTT. It yields the protein CSSSSQNQPQHF. The genes are TRBV7-9 and TRBJ1-5; D is ambiguous. The CDR3 is 12 amino acids. CDR1 and CDR2 from the germline V gene are SEHNR and FQNEAQ (reference sequence).

The rearrangement links TRBV30 to TRBJ2-7; D perhaps matches TRBD1 (6 bases). V lost 2 bases and J 7 bases, leaving 12 bases between the germline ends. This CDR3 comprises 12 residues. The germline CDR1 and CDR2 sequences are GTSNPN and SVGIG (reference sequence). DNA of the CDR3: TGTGCCTGGAGTCCCAGGGACAAGGAGCAGTACTTC. Its translation is CAWSPRDKEQYF.

The V call is TRBV6-5, the J call TRBJ2-5, with D uncertain. The CDR3 totals 16 residues. From germline, CDR1 is MNHEY and CDR2 SVGAGI. V was shortened by 2 bases and J by 3 bases, with 16 bases between the two germline ends. CDR3 nucleotides: TGTGCCAGCAGTTACGAGGTCGGAGTATCGGAAGAGACCCAGTACTTC. Protein sequence: CASSYEVGVSEETQYF.

Here the CDR3 DNA reads TGTGCCAGCAGACCGACAGGGTCCTCCTACGAGCAGTACTTC. This translates into CASRPTGSSYEQYF. V usage is TRBV5-4 and J usage is TRBJ2-7; 7 nucleotides match TRBD1. CDR1 is SGHNT and CDR2 is YYREEE in the germline V gene (reference sequence). The CDR3 is made up of 14 amino acids. With 5 bases clipped from V and 0 bases from J, the junction kept 5 bases outside the gene matches.

The count of this clone is one. CDR3 amino acids: CASRPTTGDPNTEAFF. The DNA of the CDR3 is TGTGCCAGCAGACCAACTACAGGGGACCCGAACACTGAAGCTTTCTTT. This chain links TRBV6-6 with TRBJ1-1, with TRBD1 matching over 7 bases. V shed 6 bases, J shed 1 base, and the junction held 11 bases outside the gene matches. Germline V gene sequence: CDR1 MNHNY, CDR2 SVGAGI (reference sequence). The CDR3 totals 16 residues.

As for this clone: One junction end disagrees with the germline gene, perhaps due to a read error. This chain joins TRBV7-9 and TRBJ1-1; 9 bases align to TRBD1. CDR1 is SEHNR, CDR2 FQNEAQ, per germline (reference sequence). The CDR3 loop spans 16 amino acids. The CDR3 bases are TGTTCCAGCAGCCCAATGAGACAGGGGGGGAACACTGAAGCTTTCTTT. Its protein product is CSSSPMRQGGNTEAFF. The full variable domain, rest sourced from reference TRBV7-9 and TRBJ1-1, is DTGVSQNPRHKITKRGQNVTFRCDPISEHNRLYWYRQTLGQGPEFLTYFQNEAQLEKSRLLSDRFSAERPKGSFSTLEIQRTEQGDSAMYLCSSSPMRQGGNTEAFFGQGTRLTVV.

The chain joins TRBV19 to TRBJ2-3; 9 nucleotides align to TRBD2. Germline trimming cut 3 bases from V and 0 bases from J; bases unmatched to any gene: 7. The CDR3 is 17 amino acids. Germline V gene data show CDR1 as LNHDA and CDR2 as SQIVND (reference sequence). This CDR3 is CASSITTTSGSTDTQYF. DNA for the CDR3: TGTGCCAGTAGTATCACTACTACTAGCGGGAGCACAGATACGCAGTATTTT. Drawing the rest from reference TRBV19 and TRBJ2-3, the complete variable domain is DGGITQSPKYLFRKEGQNVTLSCEQNLNHDAMYWYRQDPGQGLRLIYYSQIVNDFQKGDIAEGYSVSREKKESFPLTVTSAQKNPTAFYLCASSITTTSGSTDTQYFGPGTRLTVL.

In this sample, this clone turned up a few times. The same CDR3 can be traced to other DNA sequences in this sample. The CDR3 DNA sequence: TGCGCCAGCAGCTTGGCCGGCGGGAACACTGAAGCTTTCTTT. The encoded protein is CASSLAGGNTEAFF. This sequence joins TRBV5-1 and TRBJ1-1; no reliable D call. This CDR3 region has 14 residues. Trimming shortened V by 0 bases and J by 1 base, and 7 bases separated the two germline ends. Germline assignment: CDR1 SGHRS and CDR2 YFSETQ.